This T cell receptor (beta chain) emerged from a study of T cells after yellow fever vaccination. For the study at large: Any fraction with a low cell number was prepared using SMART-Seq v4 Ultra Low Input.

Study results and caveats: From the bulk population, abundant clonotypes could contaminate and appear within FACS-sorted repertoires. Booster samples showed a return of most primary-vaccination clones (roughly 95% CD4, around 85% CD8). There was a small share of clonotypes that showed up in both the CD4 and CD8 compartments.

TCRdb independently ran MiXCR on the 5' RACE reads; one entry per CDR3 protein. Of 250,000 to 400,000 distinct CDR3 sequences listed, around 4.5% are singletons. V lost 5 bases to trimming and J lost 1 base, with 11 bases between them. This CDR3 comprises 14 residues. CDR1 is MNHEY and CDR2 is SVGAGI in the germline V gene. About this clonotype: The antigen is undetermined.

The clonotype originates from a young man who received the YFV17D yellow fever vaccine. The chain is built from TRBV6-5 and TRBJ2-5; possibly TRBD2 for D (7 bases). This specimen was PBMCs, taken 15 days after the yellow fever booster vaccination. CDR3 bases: TGTGCCAGCAGTGGGGGGGCCTCCCAAGAGACCCAGTACTTC. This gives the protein CASSGGASQETQYF.